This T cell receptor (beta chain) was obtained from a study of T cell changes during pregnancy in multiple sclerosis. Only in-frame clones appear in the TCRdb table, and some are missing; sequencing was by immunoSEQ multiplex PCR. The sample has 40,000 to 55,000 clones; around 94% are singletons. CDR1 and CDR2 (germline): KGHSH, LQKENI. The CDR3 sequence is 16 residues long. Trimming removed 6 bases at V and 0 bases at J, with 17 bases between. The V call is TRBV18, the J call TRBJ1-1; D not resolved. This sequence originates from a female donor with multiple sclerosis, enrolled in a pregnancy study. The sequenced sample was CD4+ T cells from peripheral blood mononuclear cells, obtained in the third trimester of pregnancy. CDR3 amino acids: CASSQSLRDLNTEAFF. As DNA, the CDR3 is TGTGCCAGCTCTCAGAGTCTTAGAGACTTGAACACTGAAGCTTTCTTT. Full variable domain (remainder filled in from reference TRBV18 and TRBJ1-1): NAGVMQNPRHLVRRRGQEARLRCSPMKGHSHVYWYRQLPEEGLKFMVYLQKENIIDESGMPKERFSAEFPKEGPSILRIQQVVRGDSAAYFCASSQSLRDLNTEAFFGQGTRLTVV.